The source of this TCR beta chain is a study of blood T cells in healthy people across ages. Findings and limits, study-wide: More naive CD4+ cells and higher diversity were found in long-lived than in aged donors. Older age went with lower TCR beta diversity per million T cells, in a roughly linear way.

Germline values: CDR1 KGHDR, CDR2 SFDVKD. The CDR3 is 14 residues long. The ends were cut back, 2 bases at V and 5 bases at J, with 9 bases in the middle. Per sample, a minimum of 6 million PBMCs were isolated. This clonotype was seen a handful of times. Its antigen remains unidentified. A second PCR, run for about 6 to 11 cycles, used a sample-barcoded 5' primer plus a J-beta primer mix. TCRdb re-analysed the 5' RACE reads in MiXCR, keeping a single row per CDR3 protein. The table has hundreds of thousands of distinct CDR3 sequences, roughly 27% seen once; the top ten hold approximately 28%. This sequence was found in a woman in her 70s in good health. V gene TRBV24-1 combines with J gene TRBJ1-5; no clear D gene. Material for sequencing was blood. The CDR3 loop reads CATSDYLADQPQHF. The DNA for the CDR3 is TGTGCCACCAGTGATTACTTAGCAGATCAGCCCCAGCATTTT.